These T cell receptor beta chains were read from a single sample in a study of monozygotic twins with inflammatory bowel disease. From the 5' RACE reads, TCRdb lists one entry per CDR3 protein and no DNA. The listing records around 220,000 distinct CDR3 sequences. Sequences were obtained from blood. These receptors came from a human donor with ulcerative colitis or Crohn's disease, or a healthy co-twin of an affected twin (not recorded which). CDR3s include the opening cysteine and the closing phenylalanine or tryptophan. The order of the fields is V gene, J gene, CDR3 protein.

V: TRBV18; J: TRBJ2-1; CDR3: CASSQLGIARRDEQFF
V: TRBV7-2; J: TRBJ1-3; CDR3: CASSRPNPGQGGNTIYF
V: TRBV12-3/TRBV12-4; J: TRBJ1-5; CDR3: CASSPGQPSNQPQHF
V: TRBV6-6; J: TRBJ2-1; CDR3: CASSSPDRGNEQFF
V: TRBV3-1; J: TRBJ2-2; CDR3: CASSFSGRNTGELFF
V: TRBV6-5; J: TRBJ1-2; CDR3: CASVEGAVGGYTF
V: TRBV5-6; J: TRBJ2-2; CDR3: CASSLGLFQNTGELFF
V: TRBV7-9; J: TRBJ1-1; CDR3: CASSWDLNTEAFF
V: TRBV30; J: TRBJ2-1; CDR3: CAWSAGQGRSSYNEQFF
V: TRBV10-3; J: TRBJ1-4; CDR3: CAVSAAATNEKLFF
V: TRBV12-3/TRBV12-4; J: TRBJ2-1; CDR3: CASSLRQGGYNEQFF
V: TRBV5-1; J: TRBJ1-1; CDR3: CASSLAEGTEAFF
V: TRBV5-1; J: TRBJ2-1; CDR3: CASSFEGGEQFF
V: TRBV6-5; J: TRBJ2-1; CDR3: CASSYLAGGPGEQFF
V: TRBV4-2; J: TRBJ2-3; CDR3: CASSLRSSSGGTDTQYF
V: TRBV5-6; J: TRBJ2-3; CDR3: CASSFYHRAITDTQYF
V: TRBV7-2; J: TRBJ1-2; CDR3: CASSLDTGRYGYTF
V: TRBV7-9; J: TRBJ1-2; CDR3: CASSLVSGLDGYTF
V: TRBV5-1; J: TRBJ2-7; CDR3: CASNLRQGGPYEQYF
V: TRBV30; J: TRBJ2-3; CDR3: CAWSGRSWTPDTQYF
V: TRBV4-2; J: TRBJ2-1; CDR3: CASSQGQGYEQFF
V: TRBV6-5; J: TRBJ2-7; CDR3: CASSYSTWDSVTYEQYF
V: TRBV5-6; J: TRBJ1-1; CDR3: CASSFGVSTEAFF
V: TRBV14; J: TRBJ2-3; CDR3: CASSRSLYTQMDTQYF
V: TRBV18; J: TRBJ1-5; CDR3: CASSPNGDQPQHF
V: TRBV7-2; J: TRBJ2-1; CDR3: CASSYIQGQHYNEQFF
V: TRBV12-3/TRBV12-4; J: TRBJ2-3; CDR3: CASSSPHRSTDTQYF
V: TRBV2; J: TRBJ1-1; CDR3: CASTDARILEAFF
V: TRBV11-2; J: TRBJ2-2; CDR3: CASSLVPTSGVPTGELFF
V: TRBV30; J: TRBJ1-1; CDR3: CAWIFRQGANEAFF
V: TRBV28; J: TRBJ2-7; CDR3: CASVPGGTRSYEQYF
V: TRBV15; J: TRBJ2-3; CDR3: CATSRLDTQYF
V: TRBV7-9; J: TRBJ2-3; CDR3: CASSLARTGGTDTQYF
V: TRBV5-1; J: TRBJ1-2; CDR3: CASSSQGENGYTF
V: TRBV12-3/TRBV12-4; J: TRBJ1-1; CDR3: CASSLKGVGEAFF
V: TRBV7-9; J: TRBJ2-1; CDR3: CSSSGGTRGQYNEQFF
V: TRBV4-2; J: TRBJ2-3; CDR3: CASSQELVGRGTQYF